This T cell receptor beta chain comes out of a study of T cell changes during pregnancy in multiple sclerosis. Some clones are missing from TCRdb's copy, which holds only in-frame ones; the method was immunoSEQ multiplex PCR. The table includes 20,000 to 25,000 clones, 70% to 90% detected once. The CDR3 contains 14 residues. Looked up from germline, CDR1 is SGDLS and CDR2 is YYNGEE. V was clipped by 4 bases and J by 1 base; unmatched bases: 2. This TCR came from a female donor in good health, enrolled as a control in a pregnancy study. V is TRBV9 and J is TRBJ1-1, with 9 bases aligning to TRBD1. The starting material was CD4+ T cells from peripheral blood mononuclear cells, obtained in the first trimester of pregnancy. The CDR3 is CASSPGQGNTEAFF. CDR3 bases: TGTGCCAGCAGCCCGGGACAGGGGAACACTGAAGCTTTCTTT.